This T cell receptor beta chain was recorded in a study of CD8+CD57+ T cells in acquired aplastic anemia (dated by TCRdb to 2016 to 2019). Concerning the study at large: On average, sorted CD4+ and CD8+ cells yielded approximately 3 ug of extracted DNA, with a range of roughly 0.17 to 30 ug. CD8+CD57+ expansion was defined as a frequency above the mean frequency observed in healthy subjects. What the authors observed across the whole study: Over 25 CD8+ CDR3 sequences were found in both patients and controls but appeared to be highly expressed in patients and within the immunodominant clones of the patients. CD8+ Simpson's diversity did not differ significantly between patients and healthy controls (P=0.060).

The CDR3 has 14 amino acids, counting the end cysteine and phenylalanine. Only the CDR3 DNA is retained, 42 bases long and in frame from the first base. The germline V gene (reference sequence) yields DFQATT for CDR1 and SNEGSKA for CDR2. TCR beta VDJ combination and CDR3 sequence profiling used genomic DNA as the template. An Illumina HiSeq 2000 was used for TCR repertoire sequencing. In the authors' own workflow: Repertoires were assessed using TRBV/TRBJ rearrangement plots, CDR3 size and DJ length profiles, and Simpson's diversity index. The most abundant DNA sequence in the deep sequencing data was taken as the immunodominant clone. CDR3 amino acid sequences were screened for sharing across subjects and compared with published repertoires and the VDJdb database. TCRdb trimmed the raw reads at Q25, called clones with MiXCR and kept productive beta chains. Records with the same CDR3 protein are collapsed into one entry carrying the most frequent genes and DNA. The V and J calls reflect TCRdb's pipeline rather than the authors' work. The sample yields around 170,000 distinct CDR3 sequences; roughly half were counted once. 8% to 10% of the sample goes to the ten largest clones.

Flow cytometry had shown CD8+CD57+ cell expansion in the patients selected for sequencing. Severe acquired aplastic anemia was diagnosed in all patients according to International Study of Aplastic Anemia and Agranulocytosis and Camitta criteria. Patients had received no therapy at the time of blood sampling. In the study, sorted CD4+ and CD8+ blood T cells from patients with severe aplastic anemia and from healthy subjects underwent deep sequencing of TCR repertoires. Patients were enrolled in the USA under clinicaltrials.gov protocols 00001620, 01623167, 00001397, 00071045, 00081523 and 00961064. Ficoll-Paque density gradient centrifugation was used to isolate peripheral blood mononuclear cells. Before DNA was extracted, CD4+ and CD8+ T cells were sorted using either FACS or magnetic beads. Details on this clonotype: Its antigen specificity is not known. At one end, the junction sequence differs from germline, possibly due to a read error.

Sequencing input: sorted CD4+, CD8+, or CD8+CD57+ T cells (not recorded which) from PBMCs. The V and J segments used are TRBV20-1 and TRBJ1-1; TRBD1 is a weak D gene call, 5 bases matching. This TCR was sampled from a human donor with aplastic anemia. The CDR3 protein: CSAFRDGLNTEALF. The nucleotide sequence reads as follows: TGCAGTGCTTTCCGGGACGGACTGAACACTGAAGCTCTCTTT.